These 27 T cell receptor beta chains were all obtained from the same sample, sequenced in a study of blood T cell repertoires in COVID-19. Using immunoSEQ multiplex PCR, the repertoire was profiled, and TCRdb retains in-frame clones only, with some absent. The sample records about 220,000 clones, around three quarters being singletons. The specimen was peripheral blood. The source of these receptors is a woman in her sixties or seventies with acute or convalescent COVID-19.

Here the CDR3 reads CASSLTFSPGAAETQYF. The CDR3 coding sequence is TGCGCCAGCAGCTTGACGTTTTCGCCTGGGGCGGCGGAGACCCAGTACTTC. V is TRBV5-1 and J is TRBJ2-5, with a possible D match to TRBD1 (5 bases). V shed 1 base and J shed 5 bases, with 21 bases lying between them. The CDR3 runs 17 residues. CDR1 SGHRS and CDR2 YFSETQ come from the germline V gene.

The chain has TRBV20-1 and TRBJ1-5; the D is unclear. Germline CDR1 and CDR2: DFQATT and SNEGSKA (reference sequence). The CDR3 length is 15 residues. The ends were cut back, 3 bases at V and 5 bases at J, with 17 bases in the middle. The CDR3 region is CSASQSGLLHQPQHF. CDR3 in DNA: TGCAGTGCTAGTCAGTCAGGCCTACTGCATCAGCCCCAGCATTTT.

This clone was seen a few times. J is TRBJ2-7 and V is TRBV15, with 8 bases matching TRBD1. Germline CDR1 and CDR2: LNHNV and YYDKDF (reference sequence). The V segment lost 3 bases and the J segment 3 bases; nucleotides outside the gene matches: 10. The CDR3 totals 16 residues. The CDR3 here is CATSSITGTGDYEQYF. CDR3 bases: TGTGCCACCAGCAGTATAACCGGGACAGGAGACTACGAGCAGTACTTC. The variable domain in full, with the rest retrieved from reference TRBV15 and TRBJ2-7, is DAMVIQNPRYQVTQFGKPVTLSCSQTLNHNVMYWYQQKSSQAPKLLFHYYDKDFNNEADTPDNFQSRRPNTSFCFLDIRSPGLGDTAMYLCATSSITGTGDYEQYFGPGTRLTVT.

Concerning this clone: This sample includes further DNA sequences coding for the same CDR3. The chain recombines TRBV19 with TRBJ1-1, with D possibly matching TRBD1 (6 bases). V gave up 6 bases and J gave up 3 bases, with 11 bases separating them. The CDR3 has 13 amino acids. Per germline, CDR1 LNHDA and CDR2 SQIVND (reference sequence). CDR3 sequence (DNA): TGTGCCAGTAGATGGGGGCGGGACACTGAAGCTTTCTTT. Translating it yields CASRWGRDTEAFF.

This rearrangement joins TRBV9 to TRBJ1-3; D might be TRBD1 (5 bases). Trimming stripped 0 bases from V and 0 bases from J, with 7 bases between. The CDR3 contains 15 residues. CDR1 and CDR2 (germline): SGDLS, YYNGEE. CDR3 coding DNA: TGTGCCAGCAGCGTAGGACAGAGCTCTGGAAACACCATATATTTT. Encoded protein: CASSVGQSSGNTIYF. Using reference TRBV9 and TRBJ1-3 for the parts outside the CDR3, the full variable domain is DSGVTQTPKHLITATGQRVTLRCSPRSGDLSVYWYQQSLDQGLQFLIQYYNGEERAKGNILERFSAQQFPDLHSELNLSSLELGDSALYFCASSVGQSSGNTIYFGEGSWLTVV.

The chain carries TRBV6-5 and TRBJ1-2, with 8 bases lining up with TRBD1. The germline CDR1 and CDR2 sequences are MNHEY and SVGAGI. This CDR3 is 15 amino acids long. V lost 6 bases and J lost 0; bases outside the gene matches: 6. CDR3 nucleotides: TGTGCCAGCAGACCCAGGACAGGGACTAACTATGGCTACACCTTC. Protein sequence: CASRPRTGTNYGYTF.

The chain carries TRBV4-2 and TRBJ2-5; 7 bases are shared with TRBD2. CDR1 LGHNA and CDR2 YNFKEQ come from the germline V gene. V gave up 0 bases and J gave up 3 bases; unmatched junction bases: 4. The CDR3 spans 15 residues. The CDR3 bases are TGTGCCAGCAGCCAAGACCCTAGCGGTGAAGAGACCCAGTACTTC. This translates into CASSQDPSGEETQYF.

This chain connects TRBV6-1 to TRBJ2-7; 7 nucleotides line up with TRBD2. This CDR3 comprises 15 residues. Germline lookup yields CDR1 MNHNS and CDR2 SASEGT. With V trimmed by 1 base and J by 2 bases, 5 bases remained unmatched. The CDR3 region is CASSEGAGDPYEQYF. The DNA for the CDR3 is TGTGCCAGCAGTGAAGGTGCGGGGGATCCCTACGAGCAGTACTTC.

The rearrangement uses TRBV5-4 and TRBJ2-3, with 11 bases identical to TRBD2. Germline trimming cut 4 bases from V and 4 bases from J; bases unmatched to any gene: 8. CDR1 and CDR2 from the germline V gene are SGHNT and YYREEE (reference sequence). The CDR3 has 16 residues. The CDR3 coding sequence is TGTGCCAGCAGCATACTAATAGCGGGGGGGGCAGATACGCAGTATTTT. Its translation is CASSILIAGGADTQYF.

This chain uses TRBV2 with TRBJ1-1; D perhaps matches TRBD1 (5 bases). The CDR3 extends over 13 amino acids. The V gene lost 4 bases and the J gene lost 4 bases, with 10 bases spanning the gap. Germline V gene sequence: CDR1 SNHLY, CDR2 FYNNEI. The CDR3 region has the DNA TGTGCCAGCAGTGTCCCCGGGGGCACTGAAGCTTTCTTT. It specifies CASSVPGGTEAFF.

For this clone: Other DNA variants within this sample encode the same CDR3. The chain links TRBV5-1 to TRBJ2-1; D might be TRBD1 (5 bases). V gave up 3 bases and J gave up 7 bases, with 11 bases separating them. Germline-derived CDR1 and CDR2 are SGHRS and YFSETQ. This CDR3 spans 13 amino acids. The chain's CDR3 is CASSSLRVNEQFF. The CDR3 coding sequence is TGCGCCAGCAGCTCCCTCAGGGTTAATGAGCAGTTCTTC.

The chain has TRBV27 and TRBJ2-1; 12 bases match TRBD1. Per germline, CDR1 MNHEY and CDR2 SMNVEV (reference sequence). The length of the CDR3 is 15 residues. V gave up 6 bases and J gave up 5 bases; unmatched junction bases: 5. CDR3 in DNA: TGTGCCAGCAGGGGACAGGGGGCGGGCAACAATGAGCAGTTCTTC. Protein product: CASRGQGAGNNEQFF.

J is TRBJ2-3 and V is TRBV3-1 (or the pseudogene TRBV3-2); a possible D gene is TRBD1 (6 bases). The length of the CDR3 is 15 residues. Trimming stripped 4 bases from V and 5 bases from J, with 16 bases between. Germline CDR1 LGHDT, CDR2 YNNKEL (reference sequence). The CDR3 spells CASSLNDHREDTQYF. CDR3 in DNA: TGTGCCAGCAGCCTCAACGACCACAGGGAAGATACGCAGTATTTT.

CDR3 coding DNA: TGTGCCAGCAGACAGGTCCCCAATCAGCCCCAGCATTTT. This gives the protein CASRQVPNQPQHF. The chain is built from TRBV6-5 and TRBJ1-5; tentative D call: TRBD1 (5 bases). The CDR3 has 13 amino acids. The germline V and J ends were trimmed by 6 bases and 3 bases, with 9 bases remaining between them. Germline loops: CDR1 MNHEY, CDR2 SVGAGI.

The chain joins TRBV6-5 to TRBJ2-7; possible D gene TRBD2, 5 bases. CDR1 and CDR2 (germline): MNHEY, SVGAGI. V gave up 4 bases and J gave up 4 bases, with 11 bases separating them. The CDR3 is 13 amino acids. CDR3 DNA: TGTGCCAGCAGTTCCAACACGGGGTACGAGCAGTACTTC. Protein product: CASSSNTGYEQYF.

The genes are TRBV19 and TRBJ2-3; TRBD2 agrees at 10 bases. This CDR3 has 16 amino acids. Germline CDR1 is LNHDA and CDR2 is SQIVND (reference sequence). With V trimmed by 7 bases and J by 1 base, 8 bases remained unmatched. CDR3 in DNA: TGTGCCAGTACACGGACCGGGACTAGCGGCACAGATACGCAGTATTTT. Amino acids: CASTRTGTSGTDTQYF.

The V gene is TRBV18, the J gene TRBJ2-7; possible D gene TRBD2, 5 bases. The CDR3 runs to 16 residues. Trimming stripped 3 bases from V and 2 bases from J, with 17 bases between. From germline, CDR1 is KGHSH and CDR2 LQKENI. CDR3 residues: CASSPEAPPTAYEQYV. The CDR3 coding sequence is TGTGCCAGCTCACCGGAGGCTCCTCCAACAGCCTACGAGCAGTACGTC.

This clone was seen a handful of times. This chain links TRBV7-2 with TRBJ1-5; D ambiguous. V lost 4 bases, J lost 6 bases, and 16 bases lay in between. The CDR3 is 15 amino acids. The germline V gene encodes CDR1 SGHTA and CDR2 FQGNSA. The CDR3 region has the DNA TGTGCCAGCAGCTCCCAACGGGGTGCACTTCAGCCCCAGCATTTT. It translates to CASSSQRGALQPQHF.

The rearrangement joins TRBV12-3 or TRBV12-4 to TRBJ2-2; no clear D. The CDR3 spans 12 residues. The V gene lost 2 bases and the J gene lost 6 bases, with 4 bases spanning the gap. CDR3 in DNA: TGTGCCAGCAGTTTAAGCGCCGGGGAGCTGTTTTTT. Translated: CASSLSAGELFF.

This chain uses TRBV5-1 with TRBJ2-5; 13 nucleotides align to TRBD2. J was trimmed by 5 bases and V by 2 bases; bases with no gene match: 12. The CDR3 is made up of 18 amino acids. CDR1 and CDR2 (germline): SGHRS, YFSETQ. DNA of the CDR3: TGCGCCAGCAGCTTCGGGGAGGGACTAGCGGGGATCGGGGAGACCCAGTACTTC. Translation: CASSFGEGLAGIGETQYF.

With respect to this clone: Other nucleotide sequences from this sample produce the same CDR3. This rearrangement joins TRBV19 to TRBJ1-2, with D possibly matching TRBD1 (6 bases). The CDR3 is 13 amino acids. Trimming stripped 4 bases from V and 2 bases from J, with 8 bases between. Germline values: CDR1 LNHDA, CDR2 SQIVND (reference sequence). CDR3 DNA sequence: TGTGCCAGTAGTAAACAGGGCAACTATGGCTACACCTTC. It translates to CASSKQGNYGYTF.

The V and J genes are TRBV5-4 and TRBJ2-7; a possible D gene is TRBD1 (6 bases). The CDR3 consists of 14 residues. Looked up from germline, CDR1 is SGHNT and CDR2 is YYREEE (reference sequence). V lost 1 base to trimming and J lost 3 bases, with 11 bases between them. The CDR3 nucleotides are TGTGCCAGCAGCTTGAACAGGGATAACTACGAGCAGTACGTC. It specifies CASSLNRDNYEQYV.

The chain employs TRBV3-1 (or the pseudogene TRBV3-2) and TRBJ1-1, with TRBD1 matching over 8 bases. In germline, CDR1 is LGHDT, CDR2 YNNKEL (reference sequence). The CDR3 extends over 12 amino acids. V trimming: 5 bases; J trimming: 10 bases; junction bases outside the gene matches: 6. In DNA, the CDR3 is TGTGCCAGCAGCGCACGACAGGGGCGAGCTTTCTTT. Translated: CASSARQGRAFF.

This chain joins TRBV30 and TRBJ1-2; the match to TRBD1 covers 7 bases. After removal of 5 bases from V and 5 bases from J, the junction contained 11 bases not matched to a gene. The CDR3 runs to 14 residues. Germline V gene data show CDR1 as GTSNPN and CDR2 as SVGIG (reference sequence). The CDR3 sequence: CAWAGQNLLYGYTF. The CDR3 DNA reads TGTGCCTGGGCGGGACAGAATCTTTTGTATGGCTACACCTTC. The whole variable domain, filled in from reference TRBV30 and TRBJ1-2, reads SQTIHQWPATLVQPVGSPLSLECTVEGTSNPNLYWYRQAAGRGLQLLFYSVGIGQISSEVPQNLSASRPQDRQFILSSKKLLLSDSGFYLCAWAGQNLLYGYTFGSGTRLTVV.

The chain links TRBV30 to TRBJ1-6, with 7 nucleotides matching TRBD1. The V gene's germline CDR1 is GTSNPN and CDR2 SVGIG (reference sequence). The CDR3 spans 15 residues. The ends lost 4 bases at V and 5 bases at J; junction bases unmatched: 8. The CDR3 DNA sequence: TGTGCCTGGAACAGGGACAGAAGCAATAATTCACCCCTCCACTTT. It codes for CAWNRDRSNNSPLHF.

V is TRBV10-3 and J is TRBJ2-2; TRBD2 agrees at 8 bases. Germline V gene sequence: CDR1 ENHRY, CDR2 SYGVKD. Trimming removed 4 bases from V and 4 bases from J; junction bases left unmatched: 8. This CDR3 contains 16 residues. CDR3 sequence: CAISALTSAATGELFF. In DNA form, the CDR3 reads TGTGCCATCAGTGCCCTGACTAGCGCGGCCACCGGGGAGCTGTTTTTT.

J is TRBJ2-5 and V is TRBV6-5; tentative D call: TRBD1 (6 bases). Trimming stripped 1 base from V and 5 bases from J, with 11 bases between. The CDR3 loop spans 14 amino acids. The germline V gene encodes CDR1 MNHEY and CDR2 SVGAGI. The CDR3 region is CASSYFGGVETQYF. In DNA form, the CDR3 reads TGTGCCAGCAGTTACTTTGGGGGCGTGGAGACCCAGTACTTC.